The clone carrying this T cell receptor beta chain has just a few counts. Its matching antigen is unknown. The data belong to a study of blood T cells in healthy people across ages. Study outcomes and limitations: Whereas aged donors had fewer naive CD4+ cells, long-lived donors had more of them and higher diversity. Correlation between TCR beta diversity and naive T cell percentage was strong.

PBMCs were isolated at a quantity of at least 7 million per sample. With a J-beta primer mix and a sample-barcoded 5' primer, a second PCR ran about 7 to 12 cycles. The authors tagged each cDNA molecule using a template-switch adaptor with 12 random nucleotides. In TCRdb, the 5' RACE reads were re-called with MiXCR into one record per CDR3 protein. The top ten hold less than 9.5% of the sample, which has around 1,700,000 distinct CDR3 sequences, about 30% seen once. CDR1 is LNHDA, CDR2 SQIVND, per germline (reference sequence). The CDR3 has 14 residues. Unmatched junction bases numbered 6, after V lost 5 bases and J lost 7 bases.

Sequencing used blood. The gene calls are TRBV19 and TRBJ1-5; 9 nucleotides align to TRBD1. This clonotype was obtained from a woman aged 25 to 39 in good health. The DNA for the CDR3 is TGTGCCAGTAGTGTTGACAGGGGGTGGCAGCCCCAGCATTTT. Its protein product is CASSVDRGWQPQHF. The variable domain in full, completed from reference TRBV19 and TRBJ1-5, reads DGGITQSPKYLFRKEGQNVTLSCEQNLNHDAMYWYRQDPGQGLRLIYYSQIVNDFQKGDIAEGYSVSREKKESFPLTVTSAQKNPTAFYLCASSVDRGWQPQHFGDGTRLSIL.